This TCR beta chain is from a study of T-cell reconstitution after alpha-beta-depleted transplantation in children. CDR3 length: 15 residues. The V gene end was trimmed by 0 bases and the J gene end by 5 bases; junction bases not matched to a gene: 7. CDR1 is SGHRS, CDR2 YFSETQ, per germline. Concerning this clonotype: The antigen is unknown.

Unique molecular identifiers were incorporated when the TCRbeta library was constructed. TCRdb recomputed calls from the PCR reads with MiXCR, one row per CDR3 protein. The profile shows 500,000 to 750,000 distinct CDR3 sequences, 10% to 15% of them singletons. Broader study findings: The origin of high day-60 TCRbeta diversity in some patients lay in surviving recipient T cells and thymic progenitors. At around two months after transplant, the alpha-beta T cells were reportedly derived from several hundred expanded clones that came from non-depleted graft cells. It was newly produced T cells that mostly accounted for T-cell counts and diversity one year after transplant.

The material sequenced was PBMCs, mostly from graft donor cells, taken 360 days after TCRalphabeta/CD19-depleted stem cell transplant. The V call is TRBV5-1, the J call TRBJ2-7; TRBD2 matches at 8 bases. This TCR was recovered from a male patient aged 10-17 years who had a stem cell transplant for acute myeloid leukemia, so the T cells may come from the graft donor. CDR3 in amino acids: CASSLAGTRSDEQYF. The CDR3, as DNA: TGCGCCAGCAGCTTGGCCGGGACTAGGAGTGACGAGCAGTACTTC. The full variable domain, in which reference TRBV5-1 and TRBJ2-7 provide the parts outside the CDR3, is KAGVTQTPRYLIKTRGQQVTLSCSPISGHRSVSWYQQTPGQGLQFLFEYFSETQRNKGNFPGRFSGRQFSNSRSEMNVSTLELGDSALYLCASSLAGTRSDEQYFGPGTRLTVT.